One and the same sample provided the 32 T cell receptor beta chains below, sequenced in a study of cytomegalovirus exposure and HLA in healthy donors. This table comes from immunoSEQ multiplex PCR, and its TCRdb copy is limited to in-frame clones, with some not included. The sample lists some 320,000 clones, around 87% seen once, with about 1.2% in the top ten. Sequencing was done on a sample of PBMCs. The receptors derive from a woman aged 30 to 39 in good health and CMV-seropositive.

In this sample, this clone turned up once. J is TRBJ1-2 and V is TRBV25-1, with D possibly TRBD1 on 5 matching bases. V was shortened by 2 bases and J by 5 bases, with 15 bases between the two germline ends. CDR3 length: 15 amino acids. The V gene's germline CDR1 is MGHDK and CDR2 SYGVNS. The DNA for the CDR3 is TGTGCCAGCAGTGAAGGGGGGGGACTAGATTATGGCTACACCTTC. Translating it yields CASSEGGGLDYGYTF.

V and J are TRBV9 and TRBJ1-2, with no clear D. Germline CDR1 SGDLS, CDR2 YYNGEE. V was pared by 0 bases and J by 4 bases, with 22 bases between. This CDR3 has 18 amino acids. The CDR3 region is CASSVATTIPSGSYGYTF. As DNA, the CDR3 is TGTGCCAGCAGCGTAGCGACGACTATACCGTCTGGGAGCTATGGCTACACCTTC. Drawing the rest from reference TRBV9 and TRBJ1-2, the complete variable domain is DSGVTQTPKHLITATGQRVTLRCSPRSGDLSVYWYQQSLDQGLQFLIQYYNGEERAKGNILERFSAQQFPDLHSELNLSSLELGDSALYFCASSVATTIPSGSYGYTFGSGTRLTVV.

This clone was picked up one time. J is TRBJ2-1 and V is TRBV13; the D gene is possibly TRBD2 (7 bases). This CDR3 has 15 amino acids. Germline CDR1 is PRHDT and CDR2 is FYEKMQ (reference sequence). Trimming left V 3 bases short and J 8 bases short, with 17 bases between. The CDR3 protein is CASSLGGGYLYEQFF. The CDR3 DNA is TGTGCCAGCAGCTTGGGAGGGGGATATCTGTATGAGCAGTTCTTC. Full variable domain (missing parts from reference TRBV13 and TRBJ2-1): AAGVIQSPRHLIKEKRETATLKCYPIPRHDTVYWYQQGPGQDPQFLISFYEKMQSDKGSIPDRFSAQQFSDYHSELNMSSLELGDSALYFCASSLGGGYLYEQFFGPGTRLTVL.

The rearrangement uses TRBV7-6 and TRBJ2-2; the match to TRBD2 covers 9 bases. V lost 1 base and J lost 5; bases outside the gene matches: 8. CDR1 is SGHVS and CDR2 is FNYEAQ in the germline V gene. The CDR3 extends over 17 amino acids. DNA for the CDR3: TGTGCCAGCAGCTTAGTCCCTAGGCTAGCGGGAACCGGGGAGCTGTTTTTT. Protein sequence: CASSLVPRLAGTGELFF.

This clone was picked up one time. The chain uses TRBV4-3 and TRBJ2-7; 7 nucleotides align to TRBD1. Germline values: CDR1 LGHNA, CDR2 YSLEER. The CDR3 loop spans 14 amino acids. The V and J ends lost 1 base and 0 bases, in that order; junction bases with no gene match: 0. In DNA form, the CDR3 reads TGCGCCAGCAGCCAAGGACAGGGCTCCTACGAGCAGTACTTC. Translation: CASSQGQGSYEQYF.

This clone was observed once. The chain carries TRBV18 and TRBJ1-1; TRBD1 agrees at 7 bases. The CDR3 runs to 15 residues. In germline, CDR1 is KGHSH, CDR2 LQKENI. The V and J ends lost 0 bases and 1 base, in that order; junction bases with no gene match: 2. The CDR3 loop reads CASSPPKGANTEAFF. The CDR3 bases are TGTGCCAGCTCACCACCGAAGGGGGCGAACACTGAAGCTTTCTTT.

The CDR3 sequence is CASSPRTSGINEQFF. The CDR3 DNA sequence: TGTGCCAGCAGTCCCCGGACTAGCGGGATAAATGAGCAGTTCTTC. The rearrangement joins TRBV28 to TRBJ2-1; 12 nucleotides line up with TRBD2. The V gene's germline CDR1 is MDHEN and CDR2 SYDVKM. The CDR3 is 15 residues long. Trimming cost V 5 bases and J 7 bases; bases outside gene matches: 6.

The CDR3 sequence is CASSPGTGFGYTF. DNA for the CDR3: TGTGCCAGCAGTCCCGGGACAGGGTTTGGCTACACCTTC. The V call is TRBV11-2, the J call TRBJ1-2; TRBD1 agrees at 9 bases. CDR3 length: 13 residues. Germline V gene sequence: CDR1 SGHAT, CDR2 FQNNGV. With V trimmed by 6 bases and J by 7 bases, 6 bases remained unmatched.

The V gene is TRBV7-9, the J gene TRBJ2-2; D uncertain. Germline values: CDR1 SEHNR, CDR2 FQNEAQ (reference sequence). Trimming pared 5 bases from V and 8 bases from J, leaving 6 bases between. The CDR3 contains 11 residues. The CDR3 is CASSPPGELFF. The CDR3, as DNA: TGTGCCAGCAGCCCCCCAGGGGAGCTGTTTTTT.

The chain carries TRBV29-1 and TRBJ1-5; no clear D gene. The CDR3 sequence is 14 residues long. Between the trimmed V and J ends, which lost 1 base and 1 base, there was a span of 8 bases. Looked up from germline, CDR1 is SQVTM and CDR2 is ANQGSEA. CDR3: CSVEGSPSNQPQHF. Written as DNA, the CDR3 is TGCAGCGTTGAAGGGTCACCAAGCAATCAGCCCCAGCATTTT.

This sequence joins TRBV5-4 and TRBJ2-1; 7 bases are shared with TRBD2. Germline CDR1 is SGHNT and CDR2 is YYREEE (reference sequence). The CDR3 length is 15 residues. The J segment lost 3 bases and the V segment lost 0 bases, leaving 3 bases of the junction unmatched. This CDR3 is CASSLGEGIYNEQFF. CDR3 bases: TGTGCCAGCAGCTTGGGGGAGGGCATCTACAATGAGCAGTTCTTC.

The J gene is TRBJ2-5, the V gene TRBV13, with D hard to call. V was shortened by 0 bases and J by 2 bases, with 7 bases between the two germline ends. Germline V CDR1 and CDR2: PRHDT, FYEKMQ (reference sequence). There are 14 residues in the CDR3. The CDR3 loop reads CASSLGGSQETQYF. The DNA for the CDR3 is TGTGCCAGCAGCTTAGGGGGGTCACAAGAGACCCAGTACTTC. The full variable domain, its missing parts supplied by reference TRBV13 and TRBJ2-5, is AAGVIQSPRHLIKEKRETATLKCYPIPRHDTVYWYQQGPGQDPQFLISFYEKMQSDKGSIPDRFSAQQFSDYHSELNMSSLELGDSALYFCASSLGGSQETQYFGPGTRLLVL.

This chain uses TRBV27 with TRBJ2-1; D is uncertain. Trimming cost V 1 base and J 2 bases, with 6 bases left between them. Germline V lookup: CDR1 MNHEY, CDR2 SMNVEV (reference sequence). This CDR3 comprises 14 residues. The CDR3 sequence is CASSLLTTYNEQFF. The CDR3 DNA follows: TGTGCCAGCAGTTTATTGACGACCTACAATGAGCAGTTCTTC.

The chain joins TRBV27 to TRBJ2-5; possible D gene TRBD2, 6 bases. The CDR3 consists of 13 residues. V lost 0 bases and J lost 5, with 7 bases in between. Germline assignment: CDR1 MNHEY and CDR2 SMNVEV (reference sequence). CDR3 sequence: CASSLSTSETQYF. The CDR3 nucleotides are TGTGCCAGCAGTTTATCGACTAGTGAGACCCAGTACTTC.

V and J are TRBV4-1 and TRBJ2-3, with 9 bases matching TRBD2. The germline CDR1 and CDR2 sequences are MGHRA and YSYEKL. This CDR3 has 19 residues. Trimming at V came to 0 bases and at J to 6 bases, leaving 16 bases not matched to a gene. In nucleotides, the CDR3 is TGCGCCAGCAGCCAAGATGGCGCGGGGGGGATTGGGGCGGGGGATACGCAGTATTTT. Translation gives CASSQDGAGGIGAGDTQYF.

The CDR3 loop is CASSGTGTSGHNEQFF. The CDR3 DNA follows: TGTGCCAGCAGCGGCACCGGGACTAGCGGACACAATGAGCAGTTCTTC. V and J are TRBV9 and TRBJ2-1; TRBD2 matches at 11 bases. V was clipped by 3 bases and J by 5 bases; unmatched bases: 7. This CDR3 is 16 amino acids long. Germline V CDR1 and CDR2: SGDLS, YYNGEE.

The rearrangement links TRBV9 to TRBJ1-1; 11 bases are shared with TRBD1. The CDR3 has 15 amino acids. With 4 bases clipped from V and 5 bases from J, the junction kept 7 bases outside the gene matches. Germline CDR1 SGDLS, CDR2 YYNGEE. The CDR3 nucleotides are TGTGCCAGCAGCTCCGGGACAGGGGGGTGGACTGAAGCTTTCTTT. Protein product: CASSSGTGGWTEAFF.

This sequence joins TRBV5-1 and TRBJ2-1; 8 nucleotides line up with TRBD1. CDR3 length: 18 amino acids. V shed 3 bases and J 0 bases; nucleotides not matched to a gene: 11. Germline V gives CDR1 SGHRS, CDR2 YFSETQ. The CDR3 here is CASSWRAGGVSSYNEQFF. In DNA, the CDR3 is TGCGCCAGCAGCTGGAGAGCAGGGGGCGTGAGCTCCTACAATGAGCAGTTCTTC.

This clone was detected a few times. The chain recombines TRBV7-3 with TRBJ2-3; 10 nucleotides match TRBD2. V was pared by 5 bases and J by 1 base, with 3 bases of the junction left unmatched. The CDR3 sequence is 15 residues long. Germline loops: CDR1 SGHTA, CDR2 FQGTGA. The CDR3 region is CASSAGLAGTDTQYF. As DNA, the CDR3 is TGTGCCAGCAGCGCCGGACTAGCGGGCACAGATACGCAGTATTTT.

This chain uses TRBV21-1 with TRBJ2-7; the D segment call TRBD2 is taken from the table without a DNA check. TRBV21-1 is reported as a pseudogene. CDR3 length equals 19 residues. Here the CDR3 reads CASSPTPPRLAGAQYEQYF. The CDR3 coding sequence is TGTGCCAGCAGCCCCACACCCCCCCGACTAGCGGGAGCTCAGTACGAGCAGTACTTC.

This sequence joins TRBV25-1 and TRBJ2-2, with D hard to call. Germline values: CDR1 MGHDK, CDR2 SYGVNS. The CDR3 length is 13 residues. V lost 5 bases and J 4 bases, leaving 8 bases between the germline ends. For the CDR3, the DNA is TGTGCCAGCAGTATGACTGCCACCGGGGAGCTGTTTTTT. As protein: CASSMTATGELFF. Full variable domain (rest looked up from reference TRBV25-1 and TRBJ2-2): EADIYQTPRYLVIGTGKKITLECSQTMGHDKMYWYQQDPGMELHLIHYSYGVNSTEKGDLSSESTVSRIRTEHFPLTLESARPSHTSQYLCASSMTATGELFFGEGSRLTVL.

The chain has TRBV9 and TRBJ2-7; 12 bases agree with TRBD1. After removal of 4 bases from V and 5 bases from J, the junction contained 4 bases not matched to a gene. The CDR3 spans 14 residues. Germline CDR1 SGDLS, CDR2 YYNGEE. The CDR3 loop reads CASSFGTGGDEQYF. CDR3 sequence (DNA): TGTGCCAGCAGCTTCGGGACAGGGGGCGACGAGCAGTACTTC. The full variable domain, with the rest looked up from reference TRBV9 and TRBJ2-7, is DSGVTQTPKHLITATGQRVTLRCSPRSGDLSVYWYQQSLDQGLQFLIQYYNGEERAKGNILERFSAQQFPDLHSELNLSSLELGDSALYFCASSFGTGGDEQYFGPGTRLTVT.

This clone showed up just a few times. The chain combines TRBV7-3 with TRBJ1-1; D possibly corresponds to TRBD1 (5 bases). The CDR3 consists of 15 residues. V lost 0 bases and J 4 bases, leaving 12 bases between the germline ends. Germline CDR1 and CDR2: SGHTA and FQGTGA. Here the CDR3 reads CASSLTFGGTTEAFF. The CDR3 DNA reads TGTGCCAGCAGCTTAACGTTCGGGGGGACCACTGAAGCTTTCTTT.

This rearrangement joins TRBV7-7 to TRBJ2-7, with 8 bases matching TRBD1. Germline lookup yields CDR1 SSHAT and CDR2 FNYEAQ (reference sequence). The CDR3 contains 15 residues. V lost 5 bases and J lost 5; bases outside the gene matches: 11. CDR3 coding DNA: TGTGCCAGCAGCCGTCCCCGGACAGGGATACACGAGCAGTACTTC. This codes for CASSRPRTGIHEQYF.

V usage is TRBV4-3 and J usage is TRBJ2-5; 10 bases line up with TRBD2. Looked up from germline, CDR1 is LGHNA and CDR2 is YSLEER. The CDR3 length is 16 residues. The V and J ends lost 1 base and 5 bases, in that order; junction bases with no gene match: 7. This CDR3 reads CASSQGLGLAFETQYF. CDR3 coding DNA: TGCGCCAGCAGCCAAGGACTGGGACTAGCGTTCGAGACCCAGTACTTC.

V is TRBV19 and J is TRBJ2-7; D not certain. The CDR3 is 13 residues long. V was trimmed by 7 bases and J by 4 bases, leaving 14 bases between them. Germline V CDR1 and CDR2: LNHDA, SQIVND (reference sequence). The DNA of the CDR3 is TGTGCCAGTACCCAAGGGCCAATTTACGAGCAGTACTTC. This codes for CASTQGPIYEQYF.

The chain combines TRBV6-6 with TRBJ1-1; 8 nucleotides align to TRBD1. J gave up 1 base and V 7 bases, and 5 bases lay outside the gene matches. The CDR3 sequence is 14 residues long. CDR1 and CDR2 (germline): MNHNY, SVGAGI (reference sequence). The CDR3 here is CASKETGANTEAFF. In DNA form, the CDR3 reads TGTGCCAGCAAGGAGACAGGGGCGAACACTGAAGCTTTCTTT.

The V and J genes are TRBV11-2 and TRBJ1-1; D is unclear. The germline V gene encodes CDR1 SGHAT and CDR2 FQNNGV. Trimming stripped 5 bases from V and 4 bases from J, with 11 bases between. The CDR3 is 13 amino acids. The CDR3 here is CASSPALSTEAFF. CDR3 coding DNA: TGTGCCAGCAGCCCTGCCCTTAGCACTGAAGCTTTCTTT.

The J gene is TRBJ2-7, the V gene TRBV27, with 13 bases matching TRBD2. This CDR3 region has 15 residues. J gave up 3 bases and V 5 bases, and 4 bases lay outside the gene matches. CDR1 and CDR2 (germline): MNHEY, SMNVEV (reference sequence). CDR3 sequence: CASSLGLAGDYEQYF. The CDR3 DNA is TGTGCCAGCAGTCTCGGACTAGCGGGAGACTACGAGCAGTACTTC.

This chain links TRBV5-1 with TRBJ2-7; TRBD1 matches at 8 bases. Germline V CDR1 and CDR2: SGHRS, YFSETQ. J lost 3 bases, V lost 0 bases, and 8 bases had no gene match. The CDR3 covers 16 residues. The CDR3 DNA sequence: TGCGCCAGCAGCTTGGCCATCAGGACAGGGAACTACGAGCAGTACTTC. The encoded protein is CASSLAIRTGNYEQYF.

The DNA of the CDR3 is TGCGCCAGCAGCTTCCCTAACACCGGGACGGCGAACACTGAAGCTTTCTTT. The encoded protein is CASSFPNTGTANTEAFF. This chain links TRBV5-1 with TRBJ1-1; weak D call: TRBD1 (5 bases). The CDR3 covers 17 residues. In germline, CDR1 is SGHRS, CDR2 YFSETQ. Trimming left V 2 bases short and J 1 base short, with 18 bases between.

This clone was seen more than once but under ten times. Germline is not matched at one junction end, which may reflect a read error. The rearrangement uses TRBV6-4 and TRBJ2-1; no definite D call. CDR3 length: 15 amino acids. Germline lookup yields CDR1 MRHNA and CDR2 SNTAGT. The CDR3 coding sequence is TGTGCCAGCAGTGACTCGCCGGCCTCCTCCAATGAGCAGTTCTTC. This encodes CASSDSPASSNEQFF.